This paragraph covers one TCR beta chain sequence. The data derive from a study of blood T cell repertoires in COVID-19. In the study overall: The study drew acute and convalescent COVID-19 samples from the United States, Italy and Spain.

Germline assignment: CDR1 MNHEY and CDR2 SVGAGI. This CDR3 is 13 amino acids long. Germline trimming cut 6 bases from V and 4 bases from J; bases unmatched to any gene: 4. How the authors handled the data: By means of reference gene primer amplification, nucleated cell counts were estimated. Profiling relied on immunoSEQ multiplex PCR, and the TCRdb table lists in-frame clones only, not all of them. V and J calls and clone size are copied from that table; D and trimming were computed from the DNA. The top ten clones hold just under 20% of a sample with around 25,000 clones, 85% to 90% of them seen once.

J is TRBJ1-2 and V is TRBV6-5, with 8 bases fitting TRBD1. This receptor was obtained from a human donor in a cohort sampled during active COVID-19. The sequenced sample was peripheral blood. CDR3 nucleotide sequence: TGTGCCAGCAGCCAGGACAGGGTCTATGGCTACACCTTC. Its protein is CASSQDRVYGYTF.